This T cell receptor (beta chain) was retrieved from a study of molecular identifiers for immune sequencing clone quantification (dated by TCRdb to about 2018). About the full investigation: In a replicate experiment, RNA from around 20,000 or 100,000 naive CD8 T cells was split into five aliquots, four of which were sequenced. The study was a methods study using CD8 T cells to benchmark molecular-identifier clustering-based TCR repertoire sequencing (MIDCIRS) and TCR RNA copy counting.

Unmatched junction bases come to 9, with V trimmed by 10 bases and J by 8 bases. The cysteine opens and the phenylalanine closes a CDR3 of 15 amino acids. Only the CDR3 DNA is retained, 45 bases long and in frame from the first base. For CDR1 and CDR2, the germline V gene (reference sequence) lists PRHDT and FYEKMQ. Libraries of naive CD8 T cells were built from anywhere between about 17,000 and 1,000,000 sorted cells, with 10%, 30% or 50% of the purified RNA used. Naive CD8 T cells were FACS-sorted as CD8+CD4-CCR7+CD45RA+ on a BD FACSAria II into RLT Plus buffer. Around 10 TCR copies' worth of Jurkat RNA were spiked into about 19,000-1,100,000 naive CD8 T cell samples to test detection sensitivity. CD8 T cells were enriched using RosetteSep CD8+ T Cell Enrichment Cocktail and Ficoll-Paque, and the enriched cells then underwent ACK red cell lysis. Findings and caveats that apply to the study as a whole: Approximately 3 recovered TCR RNA copies per cell were obtained by modeling, versus about 9 by digital PCR, implying a capture efficiency of roughly 32%. Spiked-in Jurkat TCR RNA (approximately eleven copies' worth), which is not part of the donor repertoire, was contained in the naive libraries. The sizes of highly expanded clones could end up underestimated when identical TCR molecules share a barcode. A single cell's worth of spiked-in Jurkat TCR RNA was reported detectable even among about 1.1 million naive CD8 T cells. In CMV-specific effector cells, clones with more than 20 RNA copies contained over 99% of molecules, whereas in naive cells such clones contained under 1% of molecules. Without barcode sub-clustering, chimeric consensus sequences inflated TCR diversity; chimeras reached as high as 47%.

Concerning this clonotype: The antigen it binds to is not known. Per-nucleotide qualities are absent, and no much larger clonotype sits a single base away.

The method behind the library was PCR. Data came from a NextSeq 500. Preparation of bulk TCR libraries followed a previously described approach, with the TCR primers listed in Table S5. The Qiagen AllPrep DNA/RNA kit was used to purify total RNA. Before any analysis, reads coming from multiple sequencing runs of the same library were combined into one pool. In the source study's methods: Only reads with exact TCR constant sequence were kept, trimmed to 150 nt, and grouped by their 12-nt molecular barcodes. Within each barcode group, reads were sub-clustered at a 15% Levenshtein threshold, and quality-weighted consensus sequences were built per RNA molecule. Non-functional sequences were discarded, and so were lower-count sequences lying one edit away from another sequence. On the basis of fitting two negative binomial distributions, barcode sub-clusters with fewer than 20% of the maximum read count were discarded. TCRdb reprocessed the public reads (quality trimming at Q25 with fastp, clone calling with MiXCR) and kept in-frame beta chains. CDR3 protein sequences are deduplicated, and each keeps its most common genes and DNA. The V and J calls reflect TCRdb's pipeline rather than the authors' work. The sample has more than 450,000 distinct CDR3 sequences on record, 25% of them singletons. The ten largest clonotypes hold approximately 0.8% of the sample.

This TCR was sampled from a human donor in good health. Some libraries in this study had Jurkat cell RNA spiked in. Input material: naive CD8+ T cells from blood, with Jurkat cell RNA spiked in. Explained via the paper, the cell subset or site label denotes: FACS-sorted CD8+CD4-CCR7+CD45RA+ naive T cells. This chain joins TRBV13 to TRBJ2-3, with 16 central nucleotides matching TRBD2. The DNA sequence is given as TGTGCCACCCCCGGGACTAGCGGGGGGGGAGGTACGCAGTATTTT. It translates as CATPGTSGGGGTQYF.